Below, 8 T cell receptor beta chains from the same sample are listed, as sequenced in a study of cytomegalovirus exposure and HLA in healthy donors. The primer mix had 60 Vbeta and 13 Jbeta primers. Sequencing used immunoSEQ multiplex PCR; TCRdb keeps in-frame clones, though not all of them. The sample carries about 160,000 clones, roughly 80% recorded once. The sample was PBMCs. The receptors shown here come from a male donor in good health and CMV-seronegative.

This clone came up a few times. The chain combines TRBV6-6 with TRBJ1-4; D perhaps matches TRBD1 (5 bases). V was pared by 4 bases and J by 7 bases, with 7 bases between. Germline V gene lookup returns CDR1 MNHNY and CDR2 SVGAGI (reference sequence). CDR3 size: 12 residues. This chain's CDR3 is CASSFQGEKLFF. The CDR3 bases are TGTGCCAGCAGTTTCCAGGGTGAAAAACTGTTTTTT.

The chain links TRBV4-1 to TRBJ2-5; 8 nucleotides line up with TRBD1. V lost 0 bases, J lost 1 base, and 7 bases stayed unmatched. CDR3 length: 17 residues. Per the germline V gene, CDR1 is MGHRA and CDR2 is YSYEKL. CDR3 sequence reads: CASSQEGAGQAQETQYF. For the CDR3, the DNA is TGCGCCAGCAGCCAAGAAGGTGCGGGACAGGCCCAAGAGACCCAGTACTTC.

The chain carries TRBV7-9 and TRBJ2-2; 7 bases line up with TRBD1. V lost 6 bases and J lost 2; bases outside the gene matches: 9. This CDR3 is built from 16 residues. Germline assignment: CDR1 SEHNR and CDR2 FQNEAQ (reference sequence). For the CDR3, the DNA is TGTGCCAGCAGTAAACTCACAGGGGTTAACACCGGGGAGCTGTTTTTT. It encodes CASSKLTGVNTGELFF.

The chain recombines TRBV4-1 with TRBJ2-7; 7 positions agree with TRBD2. The CDR3 has 15 amino acids. Germline values: CDR1 MGHRA, CDR2 YSYEKL. With V trimmed by 1 base and J by 5 bases, 8 bases remained unmatched. This CDR3 reads CASSQGGGSINEQYF. The CDR3 DNA is TGCGCCAGCAGCCAAGGGGGCGGGAGTATCAACGAGCAGTACTTC.

The V gene is TRBV27, the J gene TRBJ1-2; TRBD1 matches 7 bases. The germline CDR1 and CDR2 sequences are MNHEY and SMNVEV (reference sequence). Losses at the gene ends were 6 bases for V and 7 bases for J; bases not matched to a gene: 5. The CDR3 has 12 amino acids. The CDR3 sequence: CASRGTEVGYTF. Written as DNA, the CDR3 is TGTGCCAGCAGAGGGACAGAAGTTGGCTACACCTTC.

The chain links TRBV5-4 to TRBJ2-7; 7 bases map to TRBD1. With 6 bases clipped from V and 4 bases from J, the junction kept 10 bases outside the gene matches. The germline gives CDR1 SGHNT, CDR2 YYREEE (reference sequence). This CDR3 has 14 amino acids. The CDR3 DNA is TGTGCCAGCAACCCCCGGGACAGAGAATACGAGCAGTACTTC. Translation gives CASNPRDREYEQYF.

The chain carries TRBV19 and TRBJ1-4; D is ambiguous. V lost 4 bases to trimming and J lost 0 bases, with 12 bases between them. CDR1 is LNHDA and CDR2 is SQIVND in the germline V gene (reference sequence). CDR3 length: 16 residues. The CDR3, as DNA: TGTGCCAGTAGTAAAATCGACGGAGCAACTAATGAAAAACTGTTTTTT. Residues: CASSKIDGATNEKLFF.

The CDR3 sequence: CASSPDLGQGSQPQHF. The DNA of the CDR3 is TGTGCCAGCAGCCCAGACCTCGGACAGGGCAGTCAGCCCCAGCATTTT. The chain has TRBV7-9 and TRBJ1-5; 8 bases are shared with TRBD1. The J segment lost 6 bases and the V segment lost 5 bases, leaving 12 bases of the junction unmatched. CDR3 length: 16 amino acids. Germline CDR1 and CDR2: SEHNR and FQNEAQ (reference sequence).